Presented here are 11 T cell receptor beta chains from one specimen sequenced in a study of T cell responses to AZD1222 COVID-19 vaccine. Measured with immunoSEQ multiplex PCR; TCRdb has only the in-frame clones, and not every one. The table records around 100,000 clones, around nine tenths of them present only once. Material: peripheral blood, obtained on day 0 of AZD1222 vaccination. All receptors come from an adult in good health.

DNA for the CDR3: TGTGCCAGCAGCCTAATCCCAGGGGCTGGGACTTCTTGGGGCTACACCTTC. It encodes CASSLIPGAGTSWGYTF. The chain couples TRBV21-1 to TRBJ1-2. TRBV21-1 is reported as a pseudogene. The CDR3 extends over 17 amino acids.

This rearrangement joins TRBV10-3 to TRBJ2-7, with D maybe TRBD1 (5 bases). Trimming cost V 6 bases and J 6 bases, with 21 bases left between them. CDR3 length: 15 amino acids. Germline CDR1 reads ENHRY; CDR2 reads SYGVKD. The CDR3 reads CAISQGENRFGEQYF. The CDR3 region has the DNA TGTGCCATCAGCCAGGGTGAGAACAGATTCGGCGAGCAGTACTTC.

This chain connects TRBV3-1 (or the pseudogene TRBV3-2) to TRBJ2-3; perhaps TRBD2 as D (6 bases). Between the trimmed V and J ends, which lost 4 bases and 4 bases, there was a span of 12 bases. The CDR3 has 14 residues. Looked up from germline, CDR1 is LGHDT and CDR2 is YNNKEL (reference sequence). CDR3 loop: CASSPRGWADTQYF. DNA for the CDR3: TGTGCCAGCAGCCCCCGGGGGTGGGCAGATACGCAGTATTTT.

This chain joins TRBV6-5 and TRBJ1-6; 7 nucleotides align to TRBD1. CDR3 length: 15 amino acids. The V gene's germline CDR1 is MNHEY and CDR2 SVGAGI. The trim removed 7 bases at V and 10 bases at J, leaving 13 bases unmatched. CDR3 sequence reads: CASTSGQALGSPLHF. CDR3 nucleotides: TGTGCCAGCACCTCTGGACAGGCCCTGGGGTCACCCCTCCACTTT.

The V and J genes are TRBV19 and TRBJ2-5; possibly TRBD2 for D (5 bases). Looked up from germline, CDR1 is LNHDA and CDR2 is SQIVND (reference sequence). The CDR3 is 14 residues long. Trimming took 1 base from V and 5 from J, leaving 11 bases between them. The CDR3 loop reads CASSIARRAETQYF. DNA for the CDR3: TGTGCCAGTAGTATAGCTAGGCGGGCGGAGACCCAGTACTTC.

The V call is TRBV6-5, the J call TRBJ2-5; D is possibly TRBD2 (5 bases). This CDR3 region has 14 residues. CDR1 is MNHEY, CDR2 SVGAGI, per germline. Trimming took off 2 bases at V and 5 bases at J, with 12 bases between the two ends. In DNA, the CDR3 is TGTGCCAGCAGTTACGAGCGGACGGGGGAGACCCAGTACTTC. Amino acid sequence: CASSYERTGETQYF.

Turning to this clone: The same CDR3 can be traced to other DNA sequences in this sample. V gene TRBV5-1 combines with J gene TRBJ1-3; D gene uncertain. The CDR3 loop spans 13 amino acids. Germline assignment: CDR1 SGHRS and CDR2 YFSETQ. V lost 0 bases and J 4 bases, leaving 5 bases between the germline ends. The CDR3 is CASSLAPGNTIYF. The DNA of the CDR3 is TGCGCCAGCAGCTTGGCTCCGGGAAACACCATATATTTT.

The chain employs TRBV29-1 and TRBJ2-3; D is perhaps TRBD1 (6 bases). Trimming shortened V by 7 bases and J by 2 bases, and 16 bases separated the two germline ends. The CDR3 is 14 residues long. Looked up from germline, CDR1 is SQVTM and CDR2 is ANQGSEA. The CDR3 is CSAGSQGTTDTQYF. CDR3 DNA sequence: TGCAGCGCGGGGTCGCAGGGGACCACAGATACGCAGTATTTT.

This chain connects TRBV6-5 to TRBJ2-7, with 8 bases aligning to TRBD1. Per the germline V gene, CDR1 is MNHEY and CDR2 is SVGAGI. The CDR3 totals 15 residues. J was trimmed by 2 bases and V by 0 bases; bases with no gene match: 3. The CDR3 here is CASSYSDRDTYEQYF. Here the CDR3 DNA reads TGTGCCAGCAGTTACTCGGACAGGGACACCTACGAGCAGTACTTC.

V usage is TRBV7-9 and J usage is TRBJ1-1; D possibly corresponds to TRBD1 (6 bases). In germline, CDR1 is SEHNR, CDR2 FQNEAQ (reference sequence). The CDR3 runs 12 residues. V gave up 5 bases and J gave up 4 bases, with 8 bases separating them. The CDR3 spells CASSAQGTEAFF. The CDR3 nucleotides read TGTGCCAGCAGCGCACAGGGCACTGAAGCTTTCTTT.

J is TRBJ1-1 and V is TRBV3-1 (or the pseudogene TRBV3-2); D call uncertain. Germline-derived CDR1 and CDR2 are LGHDT and YNNKEL (reference sequence). CDR3 length equals 14 residues. V was cut by 5 bases and J by 1 base, with 11 bases left in between. The CDR3 region has the DNA TGTGCCAGCAGCGAAACACTTCCGAACACTGAAGCTTTCTTT. Amino acids: CASSETLPNTEAFF.